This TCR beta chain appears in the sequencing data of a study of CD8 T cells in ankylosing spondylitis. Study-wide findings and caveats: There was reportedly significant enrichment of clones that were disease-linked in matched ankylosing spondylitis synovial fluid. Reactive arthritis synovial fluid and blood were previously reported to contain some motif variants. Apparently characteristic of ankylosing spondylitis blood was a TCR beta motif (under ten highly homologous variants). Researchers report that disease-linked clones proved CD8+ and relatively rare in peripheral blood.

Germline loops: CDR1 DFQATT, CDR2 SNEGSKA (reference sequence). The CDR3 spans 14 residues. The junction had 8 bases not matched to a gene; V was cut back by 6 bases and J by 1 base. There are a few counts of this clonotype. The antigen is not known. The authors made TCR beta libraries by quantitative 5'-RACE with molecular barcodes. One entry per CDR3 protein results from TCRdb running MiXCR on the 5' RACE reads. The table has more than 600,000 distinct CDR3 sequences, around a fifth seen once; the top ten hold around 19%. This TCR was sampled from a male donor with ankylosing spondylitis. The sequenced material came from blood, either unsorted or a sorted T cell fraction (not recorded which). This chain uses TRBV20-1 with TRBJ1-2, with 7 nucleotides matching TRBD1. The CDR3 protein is CSAQTGANNYGYTF. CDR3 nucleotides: TGCAGTGCCCAAACAGGGGCGAATAACTATGGCTACACCTTC.